This T cell receptor (beta chain) appears in the sequencing data of a study of memory CD4+ T cells and cytomegalovirus serostatus. General observations from the study: A US-trained random forest predicted CMV serostatus with median AUC roughly 0.9. About two fifths of the roughly 160 known CMV-associated TCRbeta sequences appeared in CD4+ memory.

The ends were cut back, 1 base at V and 5 bases at J, with 8 bases in the middle. The CDR3 contains 13 residues. Germline-derived CDR1 and CDR2 are SGHRS and YFSETQ. Authors' methods: After removing out-of-frame reads, under 2.5 million distinct TCRbeta sequences remained. TCRdb's table, derived via immunoSEQ multiplex PCR, lists solely in-frame clones and lacks some. The V and J calls and clone size come from that table; D and trimming were worked out from the DNA. Altogether under 40,000 clones are present, about 80% being singletons, with the ten largest covering roughly 5%. In regard to this clone: The antigen is unknown.

Single viable CD3+CD4+CD8-CD45RO+ cells were sorted as the memory CD4+ T cells. Total CD4+ T cells were enriched by CD4 positive selection. The TCR was taken from an adult in good health and CMV-seropositive. The specimen sequenced was memory CD4+ T cells from blood. The V and J genes are TRBV5-1 and TRBJ2-3; TRBD1 or TRBD2 may be the D gene (5 bases each). CDR3 sequence: CASSLSGRDTQYF. CDR3 in DNA: TGCGCCAGCAGCTTGTCAGGGAGAGATACGCAGTATTTT.